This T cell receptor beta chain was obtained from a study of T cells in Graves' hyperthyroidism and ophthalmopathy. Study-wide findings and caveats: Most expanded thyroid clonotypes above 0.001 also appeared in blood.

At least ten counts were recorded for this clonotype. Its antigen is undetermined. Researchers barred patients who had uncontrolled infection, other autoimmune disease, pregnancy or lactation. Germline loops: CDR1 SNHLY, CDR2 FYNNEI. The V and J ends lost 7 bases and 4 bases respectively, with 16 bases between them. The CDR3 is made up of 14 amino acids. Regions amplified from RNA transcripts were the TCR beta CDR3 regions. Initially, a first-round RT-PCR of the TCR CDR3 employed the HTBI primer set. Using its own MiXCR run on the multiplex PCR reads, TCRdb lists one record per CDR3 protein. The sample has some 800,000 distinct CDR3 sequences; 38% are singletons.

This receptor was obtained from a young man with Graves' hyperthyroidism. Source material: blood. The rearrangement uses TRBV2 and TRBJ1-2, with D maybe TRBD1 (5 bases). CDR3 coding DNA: TGTGCCAGCAATGGCGGTCCAGGGAGCTATGGCTACACCTTC. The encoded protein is CASNGGPGSYGYTF.